What follows are 14 T cell receptor beta chains derived from one specimen sequenced in a study of CD8 T cells in ankylosing spondylitis. No antigen has been assigned to these receptors. General study findings and limits: A TCR beta motif of roughly eight highly homologous variants seemed to mark ankylosing spondylitis blood.

One entry per CDR3 protein, called by TCRdb with MiXCR from the 5' RACE reads. The sample records about 400,000 distinct CDR3 sequences, about a fifth being singletons. The specimen sequenced was blood, either unsorted or a sorted T cell fraction (not recorded which). The origin of the receptors is a male donor with ankylosing spondylitis.

This clonotype was recorded a few times. The rearrangement links TRBV12-3 or TRBV12-4 to TRBJ2-5; the D is unclear. V shed 1 base and J shed 7 bases, with 10 bases lying between them. The CDR3 is 13 residues long. The CDR3 here is CASSLGLVGTQYF. Written as DNA, the CDR3 is TGTGCCAGCAGTTTAGGGCTAGTTGGGACCCAGTACTTC.

The table lists this clonotype with a few counts. The rearrangement uses TRBV5-1 and TRBJ2-3; D perhaps matches TRBD1 (5 bases). Germline lookup yields CDR1 SGHRS and CDR2 YFSETQ. The V end was cut by 4 bases, the J end by 0 bases, with 12 bases between. CDR3 length: 15 amino acids. CDR3 loop: CASSRDRSSTDTQYF. The CDR3 region has the DNA TGCGCCAGCAGCCGCGACAGATCTAGCACAGATACGCAGTATTTT.

The chain combines TRBV6-1 with TRBJ1-4; tentative D call: TRBD1 (5 bases). V was pared by 8 bases and J by 4 bases, with 11 bases between. The germline V gene has CDR1 MNHNS and CDR2 SASEGT. This CDR3 region has 13 residues. CDR3 in DNA: TGTGCCAGCCGGTGGGGGATTAATGAAAAACTGTTTTTT. This sequence encodes CASRWGINEKLFF.

This chain links TRBV7-2 with TRBJ2-7; D gene unclear. This CDR3 comprises 18 residues. Germline CDR1 and CDR2: SGHTA and FQGNSA. The V end lost 0 bases, the J end lost 5 bases, and 23 bases lay between the germline ends. The CDR3 DNA follows: TGTGCCAGCAGCTTAGCGCCGAGGCCCCTCATACGATCCAACGAGCAGTACTTC. Translated: CASSLAPRPLIRSNEQYF.

This clonotype was counted only a few times. V is TRBV29-1 and J is TRBJ2-3; no definite D call. CDR1 is SQVTM and CDR2 is ANQGSEA in the germline V gene. This CDR3 is 11 amino acids long. V was shortened by 6 bases and J by 6 bases, with 10 bases between the two germline ends. CDR3: CSVGFADTQYF. The CDR3 DNA follows: TGCAGCGTGGGCTTCGCCGATACGCAGTATTTT.

This clonotype was counted at least ten times. The chain joins TRBV3-1 to TRBJ2-7; D unclear. There are 11 residues in the CDR3. Germline-derived CDR1 and CDR2 are LGHDT and YNNKEL (reference sequence). V lost 1 base and J 3 bases, leaving 1 base between the germline ends. DNA for the CDR3: TGTGCCAGCAGCCAAGTCTACGAGCAGTACTTC. Amino acid sequence: CASSQVYEQYF.

This clonotype was detected only a few times. The V call is TRBV19, the J call TRBJ2-1; the match to TRBD2 covers 7 bases. With V trimmed by 3 bases and J by 6 bases, 5 bases remained unmatched. Germline CDR1 and CDR2: LNHDA and SQIVND (reference sequence). CDR3 size: 14 residues. The CDR3: CASSIRLAANEQFF. DNA for the CDR3: TGTGCCAGTAGTATCAGGCTAGCGGCCAATGAGCAGTTCTTC.

CDR3: CASSYPPSAGELFF. The CDR3 region has the DNA TGTGCCAGCAGTTACCCGCCGAGCGCCGGGGAGCTGTTTTTT. The genes are TRBV6-5 and TRBJ2-2, with no clear D. The CDR3 totals 14 residues. CDR1 is MNHEY, CDR2 SVGAGI, per germline. The germline V and J ends were trimmed by 2 bases and 6 bases, with 10 bases remaining between them.

This clonotype was detected only a few times. The chain is built from TRBV10-3 and TRBJ2-1; D not resolved. Trimming shortened V by 3 bases and J by 7 bases, and 10 bases separated the two germline ends. The germline gives CDR1 ENHRY, CDR2 SYGVKD. CDR3 size: 13 residues. The CDR3 nucleotides are TGTGCCATCAGTGATGGTGGAAGGAATGAGCAGTTCTTC. Its protein is CAISDGGRNEQFF.

This clonotype has a handful of counts. The rearrangement links TRBV6-1 to TRBJ2-7; the D gene is possibly TRBD2 (5 bases). The CDR3 is made up of 15 amino acids. Germline values: CDR1 MNHNS, CDR2 SASEGT. V shed 4 bases and J shed 0 bases, with 13 bases lying between them. The CDR3 is CASSASGIFSYEQYF. In DNA form, the CDR3 reads TGTGCCAGCAGTGCGTCCGGGATCTTCTCCTACGAGCAGTACTTC.

The rearrangement uses TRBV20-1 and TRBJ1-1; 8 bases are a match to TRBD1. This CDR3 spans 13 amino acids. V was clipped by 2 bases and J by 7 bases; unmatched bases: 6. Germline CDR1 is DFQATT and CDR2 is SNEGSKA (reference sequence). The CDR3 loop reads CSARLGQDLEAFF. In nucleotides, the CDR3 is TGCAGTGCTAGACTGGGACAGGACCTTGAAGCTTTCTTT.

This clonotype was counted between two and nine times. The V and J genes are TRBV20-1 and TRBJ2-7; 14 bases match TRBD2. V lost 5 bases, J lost 7 bases, and 13 bases stayed unmatched. Germline V gene sequence: CDR1 DFQATT, CDR2 SNEGSKA (reference sequence). This CDR3 contains 16 residues. CDR3 sequence (DNA): TGCAGTGCTTGCCTAGTGACTAGCGGGAGGGATGATGAGCAGTACTTC. It yields the protein CSACLVTSGRDDEQYF.

This clonotype was counted many times. The chain links TRBV5-1 to TRBJ2-3, with D tentatively TRBD1 (6 bases). The CDR3 has 15 amino acids. V gave up 4 bases and J gave up 2 bases, with 14 bases separating them. In germline, CDR1 is SGHRS, CDR2 YFSETQ. The CDR3 protein is CASSHRTVYTDTQYF. The CDR3 nucleotides are TGCGCCAGCAGCCATCGGACAGTCTACACAGATACGCAGTATTTT.

J is TRBJ2-3 and V is TRBV6-1, with 7 bases fitting TRBD1. The CDR3 runs to 14 residues. After removal of 6 bases from V and 2 bases from J, the junction contained 5 bases not matched to a gene. CDR1 is MNHNS, CDR2 SASEGT, per germline. This chain's CDR3 is CASRSGTDTDTQYF. For the CDR3, the DNA is TGTGCCAGCAGGTCCGGGACAGACACAGATACGCAGTATTTT.